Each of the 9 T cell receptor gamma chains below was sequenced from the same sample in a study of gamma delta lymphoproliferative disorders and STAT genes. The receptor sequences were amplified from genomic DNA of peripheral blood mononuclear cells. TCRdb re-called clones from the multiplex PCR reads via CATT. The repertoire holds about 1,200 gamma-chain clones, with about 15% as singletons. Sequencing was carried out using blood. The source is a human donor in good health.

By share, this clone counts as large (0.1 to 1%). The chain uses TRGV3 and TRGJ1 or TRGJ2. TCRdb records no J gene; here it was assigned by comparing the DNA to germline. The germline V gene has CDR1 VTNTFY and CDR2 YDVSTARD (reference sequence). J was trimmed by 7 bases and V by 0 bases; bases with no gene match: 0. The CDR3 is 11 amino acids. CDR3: CATWDRYKKLF. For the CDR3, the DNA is TGTGCCACCTGGGACAGGTATAAGAAACTCTTT.

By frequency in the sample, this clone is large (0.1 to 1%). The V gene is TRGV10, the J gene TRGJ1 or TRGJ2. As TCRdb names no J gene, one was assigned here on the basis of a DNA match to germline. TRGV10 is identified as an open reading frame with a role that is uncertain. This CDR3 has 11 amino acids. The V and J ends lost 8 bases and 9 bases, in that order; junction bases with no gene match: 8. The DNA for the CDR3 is TGTGCTGCGTGGGGACCGTTTAAGAAACTCTTT. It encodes CAAWGPFKKLF.

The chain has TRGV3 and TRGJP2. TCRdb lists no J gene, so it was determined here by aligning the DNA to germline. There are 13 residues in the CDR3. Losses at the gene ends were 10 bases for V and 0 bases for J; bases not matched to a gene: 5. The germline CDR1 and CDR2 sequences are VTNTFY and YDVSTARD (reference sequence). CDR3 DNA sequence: TGTGCCACTATATATAGTAGTGATTGGATCAAGACGTTT. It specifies CATIYSSDWIKTF.

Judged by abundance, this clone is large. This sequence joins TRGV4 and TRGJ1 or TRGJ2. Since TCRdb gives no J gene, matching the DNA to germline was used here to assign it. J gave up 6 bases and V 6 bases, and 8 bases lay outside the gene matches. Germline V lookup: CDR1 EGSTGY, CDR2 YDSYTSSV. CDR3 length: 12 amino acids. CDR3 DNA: TGTGCCACCTGGCCCATGAGTTATAAGAAACTCTTT. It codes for CATWPMSYKKLF.

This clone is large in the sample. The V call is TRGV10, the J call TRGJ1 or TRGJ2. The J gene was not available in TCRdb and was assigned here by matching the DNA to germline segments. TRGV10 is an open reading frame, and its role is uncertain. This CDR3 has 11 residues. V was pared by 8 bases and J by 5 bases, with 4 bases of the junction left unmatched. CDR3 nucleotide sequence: TGTGCTGCGTGGGACGATTATAAGAAACTCTTT. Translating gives CAAWDDYKKLF.

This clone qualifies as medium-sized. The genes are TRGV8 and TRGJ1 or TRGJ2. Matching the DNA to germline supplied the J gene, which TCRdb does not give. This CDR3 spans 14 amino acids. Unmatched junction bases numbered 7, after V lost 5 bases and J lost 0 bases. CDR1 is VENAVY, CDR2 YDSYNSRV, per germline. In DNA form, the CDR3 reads TGTGCCACCTGGGTTACACCGAATTATTATAAGAAACTCTTT. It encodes CATWVTPNYYKKLF.

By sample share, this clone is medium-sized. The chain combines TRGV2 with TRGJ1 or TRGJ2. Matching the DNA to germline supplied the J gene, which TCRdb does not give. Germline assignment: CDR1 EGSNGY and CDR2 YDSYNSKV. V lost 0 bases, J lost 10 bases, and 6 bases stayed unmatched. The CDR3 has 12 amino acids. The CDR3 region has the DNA TGTGCCACCTGGGACGGGCCACCCAAGAAACTCTTT. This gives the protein CATWDGPPKKLF.

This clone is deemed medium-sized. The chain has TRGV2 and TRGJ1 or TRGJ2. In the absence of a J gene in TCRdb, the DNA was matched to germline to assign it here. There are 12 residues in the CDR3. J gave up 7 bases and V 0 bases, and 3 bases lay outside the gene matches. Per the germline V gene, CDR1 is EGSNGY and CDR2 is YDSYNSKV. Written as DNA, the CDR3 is TGTGCCACCTGGGACGGGCAATATAAGAAACTCTTT. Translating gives CATWDGQYKKLF.

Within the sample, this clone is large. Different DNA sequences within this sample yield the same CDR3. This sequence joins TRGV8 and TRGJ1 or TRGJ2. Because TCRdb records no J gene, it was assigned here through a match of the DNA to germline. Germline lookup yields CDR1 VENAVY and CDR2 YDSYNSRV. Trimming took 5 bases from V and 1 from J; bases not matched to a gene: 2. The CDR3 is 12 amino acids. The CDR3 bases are TGTGCCACCTGGGCCAATTATTATAAGAAACTCTTT. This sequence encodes CATWANYYKKLF.